The rows below give T cell receptor beta chains drawn from one sample of a study of blood T cell repertoires in COVID-19. Sequencing used immunoSEQ multiplex PCR; TCRdb keeps in-frame clones, though not all of them. The profile covers 150,000 to 180,000 clones, with about 85% appearing a single time and approximately 0.63% taken by the ten largest. Sequencing was done on a sample of peripheral blood. These receptors were taken from a man in his 60s with COVID-19, enrolled during active disease. Both conserved end residues are part of each CDR3. D genes are given only for firm matches. Expanded clones get a size class; other rows say once, few or many, or leave the size out.

d_gene: TRBD2
j_gene: TRBJ2-2
v_gene: TRBV23-1
abundance: -
CDR3aa: CASMGGGAGELFF
CDR3nt: TGCGCCAGCATGGGGGGAGGGGCCGGGGAGCTGTTTTTT

d_gene: TRBD1
j_gene: TRBJ2-3
v_gene: TRBV24-1
abundance: once
CDR3aa: CATSGSGGLDTQYF
CDR3nt: TGTGCCACCAGTGGGTCAGGGGGCCTAGATACGCAGTATTTT

d_gene: -
j_gene: TRBJ1-6
v_gene: TRBV28
abundance: -
CDR3aa: CASIHPGAGRNSPLHF
CDR3nt: TGTGCCAGCATTCACCCCGGGGCGGGACGAAATTCACCCCTCCACTTT

d_gene: -
j_gene: TRBJ1-5
v_gene: TRBV15
abundance: -
CDR3aa: CATSSRSGRSNQPQHF
CDR3nt: TGTGCCACCAGCTCCCGCTCAGGGAGGAGCAATCAGCCCCAGCATTTT

d_gene: -
j_gene: TRBJ2-7
v_gene: TRBV10-3
abundance: few
CDR3aa: CAISESPGRTYEQYF
CDR3nt: TGTGCCATCAGTGAATCCCCAGGGAGGACCTACGAGCAGTACTTC

d_gene: TRBD1
j_gene: TRBJ1-4
v_gene: TRBV28
abundance: -
CDR3aa: CASSFGRTGGEKLFF
CDR3nt: TGTGCCAGCAGTTTCGGACGAACAGGGGGCGAAAAACTGTTTTTT

d_gene: -
j_gene: TRBJ1-5
v_gene: TRBV6-5
abundance: -
CDR3aa: CASSYRWLGNQPQHF
CDR3nt: TGTGCCAGCAGTTACCGGTGGCTAGGCAATCAGCCCCAGCATTTT

d_gene: TRBD1
j_gene: TRBJ1-3
v_gene: TRBV6-5
abundance: -
CDR3aa: CASRPGTAGNTIYF
CDR3nt: TGTGCCAGCAGGCCCGGGACAGCTGGAAACACCATATATTTT

d_gene: TRBD2
j_gene: TRBJ2-5
v_gene: TRBV7-2
abundance: -
CDR3aa: CASSNNPGGQETQYF
CDR3nt: TGTGCCAGCAGCAATAACCCCGGGGGGCAAGAGACCCAGTACTTC

d_gene: -
j_gene: TRBJ1-2
v_gene: TRBV18
abundance: -
CDR3aa: CASSPGGHYGYTF
CDR3nt: TGTGCCAGCTCACCAGGGGGCCACTATGGCTACACCTTC

d_gene: TRBD2
j_gene: TRBJ2-5
v_gene: TRBV11-3
abundance: few
CDR3aa: CASSKSGVGSETQYF
CDR3nt: TGTGCCAGCAGCAAGAGCGGGGTCGGGAGTGAGACCCAGTACTTC

d_gene: -
j_gene: TRBJ1-2
v_gene: TRBV5-1
abundance: -
CDR3aa: CASSLWQTGGYTF
CDR3nt: TGCGCCAGCAGCTTGTGGCAGACCGGGGGCTACACCTTC

d_gene: -
j_gene: TRBJ1-1
v_gene: TRBV6-5
abundance: -
CDR3aa: CASRQPRGNTEAFF
CDR3nt: TGTGCCAGCAGGCAGCCTCGGGGGAACACTGAAGCTTTCTTT

d_gene: -
j_gene: TRBJ2-1
v_gene: TRBV28
abundance: -
CDR3aa: CASSLAGFYNEQFF
CDR3nt: TGTGCCAGCAGTTTAGCAGGGTTCTACAATGAGCAGTTCTTC

d_gene: TRBD1
j_gene: TRBJ1-3
v_gene: TRBV6-5
abundance: -
CDR3aa: CASSHHDRVGNTIYF
CDR3nt: TGTGCCAGCAGTCACCACGACAGGGTCGGAAACACCATATATTTT

d_gene: -
j_gene: TRBJ1-5
v_gene: TRBV18
abundance: -
CDR3aa: CASSPPGLSGNQPQHF
CDR3nt: TGTGCCAGCTCACCACCCGGTCTGAGCGGCAATCAGCCCCAGCATTTT

d_gene: -
j_gene: TRBJ2-1
v_gene: TRBV19
abundance: -
CDR3aa: CASSIAWRGEQFF
CDR3nt: TGTGCCAGTAGTATAGCTTGGAGAGGTGAGCAGTTCTTC

d_gene: TRBD1
j_gene: TRBJ1-2
v_gene: TRBV7-9
abundance: -
CDR3aa: CASSKHTGESYGYTF
CDR3nt: TGTGCCAGCAGCAAACACACAGGGGAGTCCTATGGCTACACCTTC

d_gene: -
j_gene: TRBJ2-3
v_gene: TRBV14
abundance: -
CDR3aa: CASSTQGQTQYF
CDR3nt: TGTGCCAGCAGCACCCAGGGGCAGACGCAGTATTTT